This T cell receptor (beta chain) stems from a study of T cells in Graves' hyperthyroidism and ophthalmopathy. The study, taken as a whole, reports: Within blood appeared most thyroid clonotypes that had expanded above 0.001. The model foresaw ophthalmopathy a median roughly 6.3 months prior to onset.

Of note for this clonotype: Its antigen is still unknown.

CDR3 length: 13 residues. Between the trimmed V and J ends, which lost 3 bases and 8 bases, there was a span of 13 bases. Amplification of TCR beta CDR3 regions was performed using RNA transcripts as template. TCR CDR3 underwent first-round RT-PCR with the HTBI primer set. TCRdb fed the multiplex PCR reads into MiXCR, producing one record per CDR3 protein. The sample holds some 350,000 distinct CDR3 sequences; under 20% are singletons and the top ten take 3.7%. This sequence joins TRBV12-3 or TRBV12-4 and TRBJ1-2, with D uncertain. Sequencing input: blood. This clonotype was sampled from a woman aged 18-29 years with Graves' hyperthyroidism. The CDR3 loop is CASSFGQEGGYTF. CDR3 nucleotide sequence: TGTGCCAGCAGTTTCGGGCAGGAGGGAGGCTACACCTTC.